This paragraph covers one T cell receptor beta chain sequence. The CDR3 loop spans 17 amino acids. Unmatched junction bases numbered 11, after V lost 4 bases and J lost 4 bases. In germline, CDR1 is SGHAT, CDR2 FQNNGV. TCRdb's copy holds only in-frame clones and misses some; the assay was immunoSEQ multiplex PCR. The sample includes 150,000 to 200,000 clones, 86% seen only once; the top ten take more than 6.5%. The sample is drawn from a study of blood T cell repertoires in COVID-19. The sequence came from a woman at least 80 years old in a cohort sampled during active or convalescent COVID-19. The rearrangement uses TRBV11-2 and TRBJ1-5; 9 bases map to TRBD1. The sample was peripheral blood. CDR3 bases: TGTGCCAGCAGCTCCGATTATCGACAGGGGGGAAATCAGCCCCAGCATTTT. Translated, it gives CASSSDYRQGGNQPQHF.